This TCR beta chain derives from a study of OX40 agonist ivuxolimab in advanced cancers. Study background: Melanoma, hepatocellular carcinoma, head and neck or renal cell cancer occurred in dose-escalation patients. Among those enrolled, mean age was 60 years (range about 23 to 90) and about 79% were male. Eligibility rules accepted prior anti-PD-1, anti-PD-L1 or anti-CTLA-4 therapy, and around 43% had some.

Here immunoSEQ multiplex PCR was the method, and the copy in TCRdb shows in-frame clones only, minus some. Among some 30,000 clones listed, roughly 90% were seen once. This specimen consisted of CD4+ or CD8+ T cells sorted from blood, obtained in a trial of the OX40 agonist ivuxolimab. The source of this sequence is an adult with an advanced solid tumor such as melanoma, head and neck, liver or kidney cancer.

DNA for the CDR3: TGCGCCAGCAGCTTGGAGGATTGGAGGGGGACTGAAGCTTTCTTT. Translated, it gives CASSLEDWRGTEAFF. This chain links TRBV5-1 with TRBJ1-1, with D perhaps matching TRBD1 (6 bases). The V and J ends lost 0 bases and 5 bases respectively, with 14 bases between them. Germline V lookup: CDR1 SGHRS, CDR2 YFSETQ. The CDR3 runs to 15 residues. Full variable domain (remainder filled in from reference TRBV5-1 and TRBJ1-1): KAGVTQTPRYLIKTRGQQVTLSCSPISGHRSVSWYQQTPGQGLQFLFEYFSETQRNKGNFPGRFSGRQFSNSRSEMNVSTLELGDSALYLCASSLEDWRGTEAFFGQGTRLTVV.